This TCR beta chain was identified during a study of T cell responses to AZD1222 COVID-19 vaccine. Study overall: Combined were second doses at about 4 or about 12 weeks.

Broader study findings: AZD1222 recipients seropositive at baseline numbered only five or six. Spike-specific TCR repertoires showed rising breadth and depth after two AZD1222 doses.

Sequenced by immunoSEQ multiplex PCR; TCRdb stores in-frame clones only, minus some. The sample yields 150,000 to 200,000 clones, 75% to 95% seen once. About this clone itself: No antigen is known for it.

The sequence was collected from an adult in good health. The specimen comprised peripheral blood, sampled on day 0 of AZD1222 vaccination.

CDR3 nucleotide sequence: TGTGCCAGCAAGTACTACCCCACAGATACGCAGTATTTT. Its translation: CASKYYPTDTQYF. The chain has TRBV6-6 and TRBJ2-3; D is undetermined. The V end lost 7 bases, the J end lost 2 bases, and 10 bases lay between the germline ends. CDR3 length: 13 amino acids. The germline CDR1 and CDR2 sequences are MNHNY and SVGAGI (reference sequence).